These 5 T cell receptor beta chains were all obtained from the same sample, sequenced in a study of glioma-infiltrating T cells after dendritic cell vaccination. This table comes from immunoSEQ multiplex PCR, and its TCRdb copy is limited to in-frame clones, with some not included. The data show 55,000 to 75,000 clones, about 79% seen once. Stated time point: after dendritic cell vaccination, including at tumor progression/relapse. The material was blood, obtained after dendritic cell vaccination. The receptors originated from a human donor with glioblastoma.

The chain couples TRBV19 to TRBJ2-3, with D unresolved. Germline V gene lookup returns CDR1 LNHDA and CDR2 SQIVND (reference sequence). CDR3 length: 14 residues. Trimming cost V 3 bases and J 0 bases, with 7 bases left between them. The DNA of the CDR3 is TGTGCCAGTAGTATGGTCAGTAGCACAGATACGCAGTATTTT. Translation gives CASSMVSSTDTQYF.

This chain connects TRBV9 to TRBJ2-1; D is unclear. CDR1 and CDR2 from the germline V gene are SGDLS and YYNGEE. The CDR3 length is 13 residues. V was trimmed by 3 bases and J by 5 bases, leaving 9 bases between them. Written as DNA, the CDR3 is TGTGCCAGCAGCGCCTATCCCCACAATGAGCAGTTCTTC. Its translation: CASSAYPHNEQFF. The variable domain in full, with the rest retrieved from reference TRBV9 and TRBJ2-1, is DSGVTQTPKHLITATGQRVTLRCSPRSGDLSVYWYQQSLDQGLQFLIQYYNGEERAKGNILERFSAQQFPDLHSELNLSSLELGDSALYFCASSAYPHNEQFFGPGTRLTVL.

The chain combines TRBV5-1 with TRBJ2-7, with 8 bases lining up with TRBD1. The CDR3 is made up of 13 amino acids. With 1 base clipped from V and 6 bases from J, the junction kept 3 bases outside the gene matches. Per germline, CDR1 SGHRS and CDR2 YFSETQ. The CDR3 DNA reads TGCGCCAGCAGCTTGTGGACAGGGACCGAGCAGTACTTC. Amino acids: CASSLWTGTEQYF.

The V gene is TRBV4-1, the J gene TRBJ1-5; D is ambiguous. CDR1 and CDR2 (germline): MGHRA, YSYEKL. Trimming shortened V by 2 bases and J by 4 bases, and 12 bases separated the two germline ends. This CDR3 has 15 amino acids. CDR3 bases: TGCGCCAGCAGCCAACCGACCCGAGGAAATCAGCCCCAGCATTTT. It codes for CASSQPTRGNQPQHF.

The gene calls are TRBV4-1 and TRBJ1-6; TRBD1 is a possible D gene (5 bases). The CDR3 length is 16 residues. CDR1 is MGHRA and CDR2 is YSYEKL in the germline V gene. The V end was cut by 1 base, the J end by 5 bases, with 12 bases between. CDR3 nucleotides: TGCGCCAGCAGCCAAGGACGGCAGGGCAATAATTCACCCCTCCACTTT. Translating it yields CASSQGRQGNNSPLHF.